This T cell receptor beta chain was identified in a study of beta chain features in type 1 diabetes. The CDR3 covers 17 residues. CDR1 and CDR2 (germline): SGHDT, YYEEEE. Trimming cost V 2 bases and J 8 bases; bases outside gene matches: 14. Staining for CD45RO/CCR7/CD25/CD127/CD95/CD27 allowed sorting of CD4+ naive, central memory, regulatory and stem cell-like memory cells. The isolated RNA, all of it, was reverse transcribed, so expressed TCRB transcripts were what got sequenced. Sequencing was performed with immunoSEQ multiplex PCR; in TCRdb, only in-frame clones are kept and a portion is missing. The sample yields about 620,000 clones, about 14% seen once. This clone has a handful of counts. What it binds is unknown. General study results and limits: PCR might preferentially amplify shorter templates, equally in patients and controls.

Source material: naive CD4+ T cells from blood. The origin of this receptor is a man between 18 and 35 years old in good health. V is TRBV5-6 and J is TRBJ1-4; 8 bases agree with TRBD1. As DNA, the CDR3 is TGTGCCAGCAGCTTCCGCCGGACCTTAGACAGGGGAGAAAAACTGTTTTTT. Protein sequence: CASSFRRTLDRGEKLFF.